Listed below are T cell receptor beta chains from one sample, sequenced in a study of vaccination effects on CD4 cells after COVID-19. Libraries were prepared by immunoSEQ multiplex PCR; TCRdb keeps only in-frame clonotypes and omits some of them. The sample records about 25,000 clones, over 60% being singletons. Antigen specificity for these receptors is unknown. The specimen was CD4+ T cells from PBMCs cultured with HCoV-NL63 spike peptides, collected before COVID-19 vaccination. These TCRs come from a human donor who received a COVID-19 vaccine. Both conserved end residues are part of each CDR3. A D gene is named only where the DNA matches it firmly. Not all rows give a size; the values are once, few, many and, for expanded clones, a class.

abundance | len | d_gene | j_gene | v_gene | CDR3nt | CDR3aa
NA | 15 | NA | TRBJ1-2 | TRBV3-1/TRBV3-2 | TGTGCCAGCAGCTCGGGACCTAGGGAATCCTATGGCTACACCTTC | CASSSGPRESYGYTF
NA | 11 | NA | TRBJ2-7 | TRBV19 | TGTGCCAGTAAAAGTGATTACGAGCAGTACTTC | CASKSDYEQYF
NA | 13 | TRBD2 | TRBJ2-3 | TRBV10-3 | TGTGCCATTGTAGCGGGTAACTCAGATACGCAGTATTTT | CAIVAGNSDTQYF
NA | 16 | NA | TRBJ1-5 | TRBV3-1/TRBV3-2 | TGTGCCAGCAGCCCTGCGAGTATCAGGGGCAATCAGCCCCAGCATTTT | CASSPASIRGNQPQHF
NA | 13 | NA | TRBJ2-7 | TRBV3-1/TRBV3-2 | TGTGCCAGCGGGAGACAGGGCGGGAACGAGCAGTACTTC | CASGRQGGNEQYF
NA | 13 | NA | TRBJ1-2 | TRBV29-1 | TGCAGCGTCCGGGGTGGCGGAAACTATGGCTACACCTTC | CSVRGGGNYGYTF
NA | 15 | TRBD1 | TRBJ1-2 | TRBV19 | TGTGCCAGTAGTCCCAGGCTTGGGACAGGGGGGGGCTACACCTTC | CASSPRLGTGGGYTF
NA | 15 | TRBD1 | TRBJ2-5 | TRBV5-1 | TGCGCCAGCAGATACCGACAGGGACCTTCGTTGGACCAGTACTTC | CASRYRQGPSLDQYF
few | 16 | NA | TRBJ2-3 | TRBV2 | TGTGCCAGCAGTGACAAGGCAGGGACCGGCACAGATACGCAGTATTTT | CASSDKAGTGTDTQYF
NA | 13 | NA | TRBJ2-1 | TRBV19 | TGTGCCAGTAGTATCCTAGGTCCCAATGAGCAGTTCTTC | CASSILGPNEQFF
NA | 15 | TRBD1 | TRBJ2-1 | TRBV24-1 | TGTGCCACCAGTGATTCCAGGGGGCGAAGGGATGAGCAGTTCTTC | CATSDSRGRRDEQFF
NA | 15 | NA | TRBJ1-5 | TRBV2 | TGTGCCAGCGGTAGGGACCGGGGGGACAATCAGCCCCAGCATTTT | CASGRDRGDNQPQHF
NA | 17 | NA | TRBJ1-1 | TRBV18 | TGTGCCAGCTCACCCAGACAGGCCGGGTCGCTGAACACTGAAGCTTTCTTT | CASSPRQAGSLNTEAFF
NA | 17 | NA | TRBJ1-4 | TRBV4-1 | TGCGCCAGCAGCCAAGCTTTACTTCGGGACGATGGGGAAAAACTGTTTTTT | CASSQALLRDDGEKLFF
NA | 15 | NA | TRBJ2-2 | TRBV4-2 | TGTGCCAGCAGCTTCCTTGCCAGTAGTTCCGGGGAGCTGTTTTTT | CASSFLASSSGELFF
large | 15 | NA | TRBJ2-7 | TRBV10-3 | TGTGCCATCAGTGAGGGGGACTTGTCTTTCTACGAGCAGTACTTC | CAISEGDLSFYEQYF
NA | 13 | NA | TRBJ2-5 | TRBV27 | TGTGCCAGCAGATTAAGCGGACAAGAGACCCAGTACTTC | CASRLSGQETQYF
NA | 12 | NA | TRBJ2-2 | TRBV24-1 | TGTGCCACCAGCTCTCCCACCGGGGAGCTGTTTTTT | CATSSPTGELFF
NA | 15 | TRBD2 | TRBJ2-2 | TRBV6-4 | TGTGCCAGTTCCCTAGCGGGAGAATGGTCCGGGGAGCTGTTTTTT | CASSLAGEWSGELFF
NA | 16 | NA | TRBJ2-7 | TRBV5-4 | TGTGCCAGCAGCTTAAGGGAACGGGACTCATTCTACGAGCAGTACTTC | CASSLRERDSFYEQYF
medium-sized | 17 | NA | TRBJ1-6 | TRBV11-2 | TGTGCCAGCAGCGATGTAATAGGGGGGTCCTATAATTCACCCCTCCACTTT | CASSDVIGGSYNSPLHF
few | 13 | NA | TRBJ1-6 | TRBV27 | TGTGCCAGCAGCCGAAAAACTAATTCACCCCTCCACTTT | CASSRKTNSPLHF
NA | 15 | NA | TRBJ2-2 | TRBV5-1 | TGCGCCAGCAGCTTGGAAGGGAGGCGGGCCGGGGAGCTGTTTTTT | CASSLEGRRAGELFF
NA | 13 | NA | TRBJ2-7 | TRBV19 | TGTGCCAGTAGCACCACTTGGGCCGACGAGCAGTACTTC | CASSTTWADEQYF
few | 14 | TRBD1 | TRBJ1-2 | TRBV6-6 | TGTGCCAGCAGTGACAGGGGGGCTAACTATGGCTACACCTTC | CASSDRGANYGYTF
NA | 13 | NA | TRBJ2-7 | TRBV14 | TGTGCCAGCAGCCTCCGGGTCCGAGAGGGGCAGTACTTC | CASSLRVREGQYF
NA | 14 | TRBD2 | TRBJ2-1 | TRBV11-3 | TGTGCCAGCGGGGAGCGGGGGAAAAACAATGAGCAGTTCTTC | CASGERGKNNEQFF
NA | 12 | NA | TRBJ1-1 | TRBV5-1 | TGCGCCAGCAGCTTGGAGGGGCCTGAAGCTTTCTTT | CASSLEGPEAFF
once | 13 | NA | TRBJ1-1 | TRBV29-1 | TGCAGCGTTGCACACAATGGGAACACTGAAGCTTTCTTT | CSVAHNGNTEAFF
NA | 12 | NA | TRBJ2-1 | TRBV13 | TGTGCCAGCAGCTCCTTCCCTTATGAGCAGTTCTTC | CASSSFPYEQFF
NA | 14 | NA | TRBJ2-1 | TRBV5-4 | TGTGCCAGCAGCTTTACGGCCAAAGACAATGAGCAGTTCTTC | CASSFTAKDNEQFF
NA | 13 | NA | TRBJ2-5 | TRBV5-1 | TGCGCCAGCAGCTTGGGAAACCGGGAGACCCAGTACTTC | CASSLGNRETQYF
NA | 12 | NA | TRBJ1-1 | TRBV12-3/TRBV12-4 | TGTGCCAGCAGTTTAGTTAGGACTGAAGCTTTCTTT | CASSLVRTEAFF
few | 14 | NA | TRBJ2-3 | TRBV2 | TGTGCCAGCAAAGGGGGGGCCAGCACAGATACGCAGTATTTT | CASKGGASTDTQYF
NA | 18 | TRBD1 | TRBJ2-5 | TRBV5-8 | TGTGCCAGCAGCTTGGGCATAACAGGGGGCGCCCCGCAAGAGACCCAGTACTTC | CASSLGITGGAPQETQYF
NA | 12 | NA | TRBJ2-7 | TRBV7-9 | TGTGCCAGCAGCTTAAGCCAGGCCGAGCAGTACTTC | CASSLSQAEQYF
NA | 17 | TRBD2 | TRBJ2-1 | TRBV5-5 | TGTGCCAGCAGCGGGGATAGCACGGGAGGGGTCTACAATGAGCAGTTCTTC | CASSGDSTGGVYNEQFF
NA | 12 | NA | TRBJ1-2 | TRBV6-5 | TGTGCCAGCACGAAGAAAAGCGGGGGCTACACCTTC | CASTKKSGGYTF
NA | 17 | TRBD1 | TRBJ1-4 | TRBV11-2 | TGTGCCAGCAGCCGACTGGAGGGAGGGGGCAGGAGTGAAAAACTGTTTTTT | CASSRLEGGGRSEKLFF
NA | 12 | TRBD1 | TRBJ1-1 | TRBV5-1 | TGCGCCAGCAGCCGACAGGGGGCTGAAGCTTTCTTT | CASSRQGAEAFF
NA | 18 | TRBD2 | TRBJ2-3 | TRBV19 | TGTGCCAGTAGTAAAGTAGCGGGGGGCGCCAGAGGCACAGATACGCAGTATTTT | CASSKVAGGARGTDTQYF
NA | 17 | NA | TRBJ1-2 | TRBV9 | TGTGCCAGCAGCGTTTTCCTACCGTCTGTGACAGCGGGAGGCTACACCTTC | CASSVFLPSVTAGGYTF
once | 18 | TRBD2 | TRBJ2-1 | TRBV5-5 | TGTGCCAGCAGCCGGACTAGCGGGAGGTCAAGCTCCTACAATGAGCAGTTCTTC | CASSRTSGRSSSYNEQFF
NA | 14 | TRBD1 | TRBJ2-7 | TRBV5-1 | TGCGCCAGCAAACAGGGGGCCCCCCCCTACGAGCAGTACTTC | CASKQGAPPYEQYF
NA | 14 | NA | TRBJ2-1 | TRBV19 | TGTGCCAGCAAACGGGACTCCCAAATGAATGAGCAGTTCTTC | CASKRDSQMNEQFF
NA | 12 | TRBD1 | TRBJ2-3 | TRBV19 | TGTGCCAGGACAGGGTTGGCAGATACGCAGTATTTT | CARTGLADTQYF